Each of the 22 T cell receptor beta chains below was sequenced from the same sample in a study of identical twins. TCRdb re-called the 5' RACE reads with MiXCR, one entry per CDR3 protein. The sample carries some 200,000 distinct CDR3 sequences, 6.5% to 8.5% recorded once. These data also featured in a second study, about yellow fever vaccine responses in identical twins.

The sample comprised memory (CD45RO+) T cells sorted from blood. Receptors were obtained from a woman aged 18-29 years in good health.

The rearrangement uses TRBV4-3 and TRBJ2-1; D is ambiguous. CDR1 and CDR2 (germline): LGHNA, YSLEER. This CDR3 is built from 12 residues. The V and J ends lost 1 base and 10 bases respectively, with 8 bases between them. The CDR3: CASSQVLGEQFF. CDR3 nucleotides: TGCGCCAGCAGCCAAGTTCTTGGGGAGCAGTTCTTC.

The CDR3 is CASGLVLGRENTEAFF. The CDR3 DNA is TGTGCTAGTGGTTTGGTACTTGGCAGGGAGAACACTGAAGCTTTCTTT. The chain combines TRBV12-5 with TRBJ1-1; TRBD1 might be the D (5 bases). Germline V gene data show CDR1 as LGHNT and CDR2 as FRNRAP. Between the trimmed V and J ends, which lost 0 bases and 1 base, there was a span of 12 bases. CDR3 length: 16 amino acids.

This clonotype appeared many times. V gene TRBV20-1 combines with J gene TRBJ2-7, with D perhaps matching TRBD1 (5 bases). Germline loops: CDR1 DFQATT, CDR2 SNEGSKA (reference sequence). V was clipped by 4 bases and J by 1 base, with 17 bases between them. This CDR3 region has 15 residues. The CDR3 protein is CSATPLGAGSYEQYF. As DNA, the CDR3 is TGCAGTGCTACCCCCTTAGGGGCAGGTTCCTACGAGCAGTACTTC.

This clonotype was seen repeatedly, ten times or more. The chain couples TRBV24-1 to TRBJ2-5; maybe TRBD2 (5 bases). The V gene lost 3 bases and the J gene lost 0 bases, with 7 bases spanning the gap. CDR3 size: 14 residues. Germline-derived CDR1 and CDR2 are KGHDR and SFDVKD. The CDR3 DNA reads as TGTGCCACCAGTGATGGGCGGGACCAAGAGACCCAGTACTTC. This sequence encodes CATSDGRDQETQYF.

This clonotype was picked up many times. The chain combines TRBV20-1 with TRBJ1-1; D might be TRBD1 (5 bases). There are 12 residues in the CDR3. The germline V and J ends were trimmed by 7 bases and 4 bases, with 13 bases remaining between them. The germline V gene has CDR1 DFQATT and CDR2 SNEGSKA (reference sequence). The CDR3 region is CSVVAGITEAFF. CDR3 DNA sequence: TGCAGTGTTGTTGCAGGGATCACTGAAGCTTTCTTT.

A few counts support this clonotype. The chain uses TRBV7-2 and TRBJ2-5, with 7 bases identical to TRBD1. Germline V gene sequence: CDR1 SGHTA, CDR2 FQGNSA. Germline trimming cut 6 bases from V and 1 base from J; bases unmatched to any gene: 11. This CDR3 contains 16 residues. The CDR3 region has the DNA TGTGCCAGCAGTCGAGCGTGGGCAGGGGGCCAAGAGACCCAGTACTTC. Translating it yields CASSRAWAGGQETQYF.

Written as DNA, the CDR3 is TGTGCCAGCAGCCAACAAGCAGCGGAACGCACAGATACGCAGTATTTT. Translating it yields CASSQQAAERTDTQYF. The V gene is TRBV3-1, the J gene TRBJ2-3; D is perhaps TRBD2 (5 bases). Germline CDR1 LGHDT, CDR2 YNNKEL (reference sequence). The V end was cut by 2 bases, the J end by 1 base, with 13 bases between. This CDR3 is built from 16 residues.

The chain has TRBV5-1 and TRBJ2-5; tentative D call: TRBD2 (5 bases). V was clipped by 4 bases and J by 5 bases, with 15 bases between them. In germline, CDR1 is SGHRS, CDR2 YFSETQ. This CDR3 is built from 14 residues. CDR3 DNA sequence: TGCGCCAGCAGCCGGGATCACAATGGGGAGACCCAGTACTTC. It yields the protein CASSRDHNGETQYF.

This clonotype was counted between two and nine times. The CDR3, as DNA: TGTGCCAGCAGTCACTACGGGACAGCAAACACTGAAGCTTTCTTT. This sequence encodes CASSHYGTANTEAFF. The J gene is TRBJ1-1, the V gene TRBV6-2 or TRBV6-3; 7 bases align to TRBD1. CDR1 is MNHEY, CDR2 SVGEGT, per germline. The V and J ends lost 5 bases and 2 bases, in that order; junction bases with no gene match: 8. This CDR3 has 15 residues.

The chain has TRBV3-1 and TRBJ2-3, with a possible D match to TRBD1 (7 bases). The CDR3 is made up of 19 amino acids. Germline lookup yields CDR1 LGHDT and CDR2 YNNKEL (reference sequence). The CDR3 loop is CTISLGGTDTFSSTDTQYF. The CDR3 region has the DNA TGTACCATCAGTTTAGGGGGGACAGACACCTTTTCTAGCACAGATACGCAGTATTTT.

The chain joins TRBV7-2 to TRBJ2-5, with D hard to call. The CDR3 has 12 residues. The germline gives CDR1 SGHTA, CDR2 FQGNSA. The ends were cut back, 5 bases at V and 7 bases at J, with 11 bases in the middle. CDR3 nucleotides: TGTGCCAGCAGCCCCCCCGGGTTGACCCAGTACTTC. It encodes CASSPPGLTQYF.

This rearrangement joins TRBV20-1 to TRBJ2-7, with 8 bases lining up with TRBD2. CDR1 is DFQATT and CDR2 is SNEGSKA in the germline V gene (reference sequence). The V and J ends lost 3 bases and 2 bases, in that order; junction bases with no gene match: 6. The CDR3 has 14 residues. CDR3 nucleotide sequence: TGCAGTGCTAGTCGGAGCGGGAGACCCTACGAGCAGTACTTC. Translated, it gives CSASRSGRPYEQYF.

The chain combines TRBV2 with TRBJ2-7; D may be TRBD1 (7 bases). CDR3 length: 14 amino acids. V lost 4 bases, J lost 3 bases, and 13 bases lay in between. Germline-derived CDR1 and CDR2 are SNHLY and FYNNEI. The CDR3 sequence: CASSGQGGDYEQYF. The CDR3 DNA reads as TGTGCCAGCAGTGGACAGGGAGGCGACTACGAGCAGTACTTC.

A remark on this clonotype: An end of the junction differs from the germline gene, which may be a read error. CDR3 sequence (DNA): TGTACCAGCAGCTCCTCAGGGTCTTATAGAAACATTCAGTACTTC. Protein: CTSSSSGSYRNIQYF. The V call is TRBV11-2, the J call TRBJ2-4; tentative D call: TRBD1 (5 bases). The CDR3 has 15 residues. The V gene's germline CDR1 is SGHAT and CDR2 FQNNGV.

This clonotype was seen more than once but under ten times. The chain uses TRBV6-1 and TRBJ2-1, with 12 bases fitting TRBD2. The CDR3 consists of 16 residues. Germline lookup yields CDR1 MNHNS and CDR2 SASEGT. V lost 6 bases, J lost 4 bases, and 7 bases stayed unmatched. CDR3 sequence (DNA): TGTGCCAGCAGGGGAATGACTAGCGGGGGATACAATGAGCAGTTCTTC. Amino acid sequence: CASRGMTSGGYNEQFF.

This clonotype was counted between two and nine times. J is TRBJ1-5 and V is TRBV7-8, with no clear D. Germline V gives CDR1 SGHVS, CDR2 FQNEAQ. This CDR3 is built from 15 residues. V was shortened by 5 bases and J by 0 bases, with 11 bases between the two germline ends. The CDR3 nucleotides read TGTGCCAGCAGCCTGACGGAAAATAGCAATCAGCCCCAGCATTTT. This translates into CASSLTENSNQPQHF.

This clonotype was counted at least ten times. This chain uses TRBV7-8 with TRBJ1-5; D gene ambiguous. The CDR3 is 14 amino acids. V lost 5 bases and J lost 2, with 10 bases in between. CDR1 is SGHVS, CDR2 FQNEAQ, per germline. Here the CDR3 reads CASSPPPGNQPQHF. The CDR3 DNA reads TGTGCCAGCAGCCCGCCCCCTGGCAATCAGCCCCAGCATTTT.

This clonotype is deemed medium-sized. The rearrangement joins TRBV6-2 or TRBV6-3 to TRBJ2-2; D unclear. V was trimmed by 5 bases and J by 0 bases, leaving 1 base between them. Germline-derived CDR1 and CDR2 are MNHEY and SVGEGT. This CDR3 comprises 12 residues. The CDR3 DNA reads as TGTGCCAGCAGTACGAACACCGGGGAGCTGTTTTTT. Protein product: CASSTNTGELFF.

There are many counts of this clonotype. This chain uses TRBV3-1 with TRBJ1-2; D gene uncertain. The germline V gene has CDR1 LGHDT and CDR2 YNNKEL (reference sequence). CDR3 length: 15 residues. V was shortened by 3 bases and J by 6 bases, with 17 bases between the two germline ends. Here the CDR3 reads CASSHAGSLGNGYTF. CDR3 sequence (DNA): TGTGCCAGCAGCCACGCCGGGAGCCTCGGAAATGGCTACACCTTC.

V usage is TRBV6-5 and J usage is TRBJ2-2; possibly TRBD2 for D (6 bases). CDR1 and CDR2 from the germline V gene are MNHEY and SVGAGI. With 1 base removed from V and 5 bases from J, the gap between germline ends came to 8 bases. The CDR3 spans 14 residues. The CDR3, as DNA: TGTGCCAGCAGTTACTTTCGGGGGACCGGGGAGCTGTTTTTT. This gives the protein CASSYFRGTGELFF.

This chain uses TRBV7-9 with TRBJ1-3, with a weak D call TRBD1 (5 bases). Trimming shortened V by 1 base and J by 0 bases, and 10 bases separated the two germline ends. Germline CDR1 and CDR2: SEHNR and FQNEAQ (reference sequence). CDR3 length equals 16 residues. The CDR3 is CASSLGRTTSGNTIYF. The CDR3 nucleotides are TGTGCCAGCAGCTTAGGTAGGACAACCTCTGGAAACACCATATATTTT.

This clonotype was detected a few times. This chain joins TRBV7-8 and TRBJ2-5; 10 nucleotides agree with TRBD2. The CDR3 contains 15 residues. Germline CDR1 SGHVS, CDR2 FQNEAQ. Trimming cost V 5 bases and J 4 bases; bases outside gene matches: 7. The CDR3 sequence: CASSMTGTSAETQYF. For the CDR3, the DNA is TGTGCCAGCAGCATGACCGGGACTAGCGCAGAGACCCAGTACTTC. The full variable domain, with the rest looked up from reference TRBV7-8 and TRBJ2-5, is GAGVSQSPRYKVAKRGQDVALRCDPISGHVSLFWYQQALGQGPEFLTYFQNEAQLDKSGLPSDRFFAERPEGSVSTLKIQRTQQEDSAVYLCASSMTGTSAETQYFGPGTRLLVL.